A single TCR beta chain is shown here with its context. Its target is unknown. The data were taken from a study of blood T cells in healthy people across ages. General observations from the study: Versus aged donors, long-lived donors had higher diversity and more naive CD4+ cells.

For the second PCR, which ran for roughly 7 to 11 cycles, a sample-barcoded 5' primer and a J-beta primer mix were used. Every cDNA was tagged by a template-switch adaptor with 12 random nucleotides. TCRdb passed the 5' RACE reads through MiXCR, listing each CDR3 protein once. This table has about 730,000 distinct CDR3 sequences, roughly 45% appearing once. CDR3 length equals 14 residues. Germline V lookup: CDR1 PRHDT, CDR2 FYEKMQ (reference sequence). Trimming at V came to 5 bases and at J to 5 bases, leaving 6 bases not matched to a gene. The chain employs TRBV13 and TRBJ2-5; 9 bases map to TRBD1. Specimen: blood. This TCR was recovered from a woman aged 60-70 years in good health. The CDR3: CASSKTGGGETQYF. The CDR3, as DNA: TGTGCCAGCAGCAAAACAGGGGGCGGGGAGACCCAGTACTTC.